Following are 9 T cell receptor beta chains from one sample sequenced in a study of T cells after yellow fever vaccination. Each CDR3 protein is one row after TCRdb ran MiXCR on the 5' RACE reads. The sample contains 360,000 or so distinct CDR3 sequences, around 10% of which appear only once. The specimen was PBMCs, collected on the day of the first yellow fever vaccination. Receptors were obtained from a man between 18 and 35 years old who received the YFV17D yellow fever vaccine.

This clonotype has only a few counts. This chain joins TRBV14 and TRBJ2-7; 9 bases are a match to TRBD1. The CDR3 spans 17 residues. Germline V gene sequence: CDR1 SGHDN, CDR2 FVKESK. With 4 bases clipped from V and 0 bases from J, the junction kept 10 bases outside the gene matches. Written as DNA, the CDR3 is TGTGCCAGCAGCCGAGGACCGGGACAGGGTATCTCCTACGAGCAGTACTTC. Protein sequence: CASSRGPGQGISYEQYF.

The chain combines TRBV11-2 with TRBJ2-3, with 12 bases that match TRBD2. The CDR3 extends over 18 amino acids. Germline V gene sequence: CDR1 SGHAT, CDR2 FQNNGV. V trimming: 5 bases; J trimming: 2 bases; junction bases outside the gene matches: 11. The CDR3: CASSPRLAGAIITDTQYF. CDR3 in DNA: TGTGCCAGCAGCCCCCGACTAGCGGGGGCGATTATCACAGATACGCAGTATTTT.

V and J are TRBV7-3 and TRBJ2-3, with unresolved D. The CDR3 has 14 residues. V lost 5 bases, J lost 2 bases, and 11 bases lay in between. Germline CDR1 and CDR2: SGHTA and FQGTGA. The CDR3 DNA reads as TGTGCCAGCAGCCGACGGGCGGACACAGATACGCAGTATTTT. Protein: CASSRRADTDTQYF.

This clonotype has a count of ten or more. V and J are TRBV5-1 and TRBJ2-2; 8 nucleotides match TRBD1. CDR1 and CDR2 from the germline V gene are SGHRS and YFSETQ. V was clipped by 4 bases and J by 7 bases; unmatched bases: 6. This CDR3 comprises 14 residues. The CDR3 coding sequence is TGCGCCAGCAGCGTAGACAGGGGCAACGGGGAGCTGTTTTTT. This gives the protein CASSVDRGNGELFF.

This clonotype was recorded a few times. V usage is TRBV20-1 and J usage is TRBJ2-3; unclear D gene. The CDR3 is 14 amino acids. CDR1 and CDR2 (germline): DFQATT, SNEGSKA (reference sequence). The V gene lost 1 base and the J gene lost 0 bases, with 8 bases spanning the gap. The CDR3 is CSARGLRSTDTQYF. In DNA form, the CDR3 reads TGCAGTGCTAGAGGTTTGAGGAGCACAGATACGCAGTATTTT.

This clonotype was detected many times. The gene calls are TRBV5-1 and TRBJ2-2; no definite D call. Germline values: CDR1 SGHRS, CDR2 YFSETQ. Trimming took 2 bases from V and 0 from J, leaving 11 bases between them. The CDR3 is 16 residues long. The CDR3 loop is CASSLGRLTNTGELFF. CDR3 in DNA: TGCGCCAGCAGCTTAGGAAGACTTACGAACACCGGGGAGCTGTTTTTT.

There are a few counts of this clonotype. The V call is TRBV4-1, the J call TRBJ1-5, with D unresolved. Trimming left V 4 bases short and J 1 base short, with 8 bases between. The CDR3 has 14 amino acids. Looked up from germline, CDR1 is MGHRA and CDR2 is YSYEKL. CDR3 amino acids: CASSPTVSNQPQHF. In DNA, the CDR3 is TGCGCCAGCAGCCCGACGGTGAGCAATCAGCCCCAGCATTTT.

A few counts support this clonotype. The chain is built from TRBV20-1 and TRBJ1-4; D is uncertain. The CDR3 is made up of 11 amino acids. Germline assignment: CDR1 DFQATT and CDR2 SNEGSKA (reference sequence). For the CDR3, the DNA is TGCTGCGGGTTGTCGGATGAAAAACTGTTTTTT. Encoded protein: CCGLSDEKLFF.

This clonotype was detected many times. The chain joins TRBV5-1 to TRBJ2-7, with 7 bases identical to TRBD1. This CDR3 has 15 amino acids. V lost 7 bases to trimming and J lost 4 bases; unmatched junction nucleotides: 14. From germline, CDR1 is SGHRS and CDR2 YFSETQ. The CDR3 protein is CASAAQAGGLYEQYF. CDR3 bases: TGCGCCAGCGCCGCTCAGGCAGGGGGTTTGTACGAGCAGTACTTC.